This T cell receptor (beta chain) was found in a study of identical twins. In its sample, this clonotype was seen many times. Its antigen remains unknown. Findings of the study overall: Its conclusions, products of cross-sectional statistical analysis, did not come from following the same donors.

A single record per CDR3 protein comes from TCRdb applying MiXCR to the 5' RACE reads. The sample holds hundreds of thousands of distinct CDR3 sequences; 15% to 20% are singletons and the top ten take around 13%. The CDR3 has 12 amino acids. Germline CDR1 reads SGHDT; CDR2 reads YYEEEE. Trimming cost V 0 bases and J 7 bases, with 7 bases left between them. Another study also made use of these data, one on T cells expressing NK-cell markers. That source adds: The eight sequenced donors comprised seven who were HCMV-seropositive and one who was seronegative. Dominant NKG2C+ clonotypes made up 1.0-7.0% of CD8+ T cells in roughly six donors.

The clonotype comes from a young woman in good health. The sample was PBMCs. The chain uses TRBV5-6 and TRBJ2-5; D unresolved. CDR3 loop: CASSLEPGTQYF. The CDR3, as DNA: TGTGCCAGCAGCTTGGAACCCGGGACCCAGTACTTC.